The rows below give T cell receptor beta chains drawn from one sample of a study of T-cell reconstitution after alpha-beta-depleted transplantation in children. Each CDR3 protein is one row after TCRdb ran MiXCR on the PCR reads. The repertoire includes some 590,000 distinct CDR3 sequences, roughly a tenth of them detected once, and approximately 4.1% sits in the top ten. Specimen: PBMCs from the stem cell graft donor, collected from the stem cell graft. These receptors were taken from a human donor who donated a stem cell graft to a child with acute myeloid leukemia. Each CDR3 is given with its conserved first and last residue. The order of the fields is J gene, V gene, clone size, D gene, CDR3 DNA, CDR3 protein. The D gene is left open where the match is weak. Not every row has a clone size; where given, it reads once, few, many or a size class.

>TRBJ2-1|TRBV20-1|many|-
TGCAGTGCCGCCCCCGGGGCTAGCCGGATTAATGAGCAGTTCTTC
CSAAPGASRINEQFF
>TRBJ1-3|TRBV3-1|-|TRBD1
TGTGCCTTCAGTTTTTGGTCACGCCGGACAGGGGGGTCTGGAAACACCATATATTTT
CAFSFWSRRTGGSGNTIYF
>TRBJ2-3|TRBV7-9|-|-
TGTGCCAGCAGCTTAGCGGTCGACACAGATACGCAGTATTTT
CASSLAVDTDTQYF
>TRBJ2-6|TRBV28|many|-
TGTGCCAGCATCCCTCCTGGGGCCAACGTCCTGACTTTC
CASIPPGANVLTF
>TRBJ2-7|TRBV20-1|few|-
TGCAGTGCTAGACCCCCGTTTAACTACGAGCAGTACTTC
CSARPPFNYEQYF
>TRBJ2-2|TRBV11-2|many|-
TGTGCCAGCAGACACAGGGAGGGGGCCGGGGAGCTGTTTTTT
CASRHREGAGELFF
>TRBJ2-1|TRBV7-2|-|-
TGTGCCAGCAGCTTAGGTAATCTACACAATGAGCAGTTCTTC
CASSLGNLHNEQFF
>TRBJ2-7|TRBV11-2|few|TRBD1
TGTGCCAGCAGCTTTGGGACGGGACAGGCCTACGAGCAGTACTTC
CASSFGTGQAYEQYF
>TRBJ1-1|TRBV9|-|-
TGTGCCAGCAGCGTAGAGCCAAGGGAAACTGAAGCTTTCTTT
CASSVEPRETEAFF
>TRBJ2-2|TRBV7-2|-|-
TGTGCCAGCAGCTTACAGGGATCCGGCACCGGGGAGCTGTTTTTT
CASSLQGSGTGELFF
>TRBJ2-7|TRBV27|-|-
TGTGCCAGCAGTGGCACAGCTAAATACGAGCAGTACTTC
CASSGTAKYEQYF
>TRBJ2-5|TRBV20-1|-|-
TGCAGTGCTAGCGGTCAGACCCAGTACTTC
CSASGQTQYF
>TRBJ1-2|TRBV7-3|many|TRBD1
TGTGCCAGCAGCTCCAAAGACAGGGGGCATACTACCTATGGCTACACCTTC
CASSSKDRGHTTYGYTF
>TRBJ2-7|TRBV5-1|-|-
TGCGCCAGCAGCCCCCAAGGACGGACCTACGAGCAGTACTTC
CASSPQGRTYEQYF
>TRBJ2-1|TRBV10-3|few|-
TGTGCCACCGCGCCGCCGACCTACAATGAGCAGTTCTTC
CATAPPTYNEQFF
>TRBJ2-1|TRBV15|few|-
TGTGCCACCAGCGGGGGGGGTAGGACAGGCTACAATGAGCAGTTCTTC
CATSGGGRTGYNEQFF
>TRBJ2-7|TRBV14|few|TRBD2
TGTGCCAGCAGCCAAAGGCGGGAGGCCCCCTACGAGCAGTACTTC
CASSQRREAPYEQYF
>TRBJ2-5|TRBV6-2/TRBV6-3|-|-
TGTGCCAGCAGTTACTCGTCACCGAGGGAGACCCAGTACTTC
CASSYSSPRETQYF
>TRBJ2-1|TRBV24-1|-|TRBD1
TGTGCCACCAGTGACCGGACAGGGGGCTTGATGAATGAGCAGTTCTTC
CATSDRTGGLMNEQFF
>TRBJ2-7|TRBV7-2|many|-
TGTGCCAGCAGCTTAGCATCTCCCGGGAAAATCACCTACGAGCAGTACTTC
CASSLASPGKITYEQYF
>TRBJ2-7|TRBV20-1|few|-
TGCAGTGCCCTGAAGTTACCCTACGAGCAGTACTTC
CSALKLPYEQYF
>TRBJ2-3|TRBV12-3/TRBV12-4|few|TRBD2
TGTGCCAGCAGACAATTTAGCGGGAGGGCCGGAGGGGATACGCAGTATTTT
CASRQFSGRAGGDTQYF
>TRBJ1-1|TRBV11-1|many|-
TGTGCCAGCAGCATAGACAGGAACACTGAAGCTTTCTTT
CASSIDRNTEAFF
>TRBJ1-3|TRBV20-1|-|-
TGCAGTGCAGGCACAGGGAGCTCTGGAAACACCATATATTTT
CSAGTGSSGNTIYF
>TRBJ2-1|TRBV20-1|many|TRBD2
TGCAGTGCTAGAGATTGGGGGACTAGCGGGACTTTGTACAATGAGCAGTTCTTC
CSARDWGTSGTLYNEQFF
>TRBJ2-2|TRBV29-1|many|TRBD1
TGCAGCGTTCCCCGGGACAGGAAGAACACCGGGGAGCTGTTTTTT
CSVPRDRKNTGELFF
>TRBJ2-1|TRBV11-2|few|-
TGTGCCAGCAGCTTCGAATTGGCGGGATCATACAATGAGCAGTTCTTC
CASSFELAGSYNEQFF
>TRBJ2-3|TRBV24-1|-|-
TGTGCCACCAGAGGGAAGTCGATTAGGGCTACAGATACGCAGTATTTT
CATRGKSIRATDTQYF
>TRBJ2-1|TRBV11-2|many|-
TGTGCCAGCAGCTTAGACGGGGGCGCACCCAATGAGCAGTTCTTC
CASSLDGGAPNEQFF
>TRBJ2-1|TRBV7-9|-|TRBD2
TGTGCCAGCAGCCCGGGACTAGCGGGGGGTAGGGAGCAGTTCTTC
CASSPGLAGGREQFF
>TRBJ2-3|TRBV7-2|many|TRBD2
TGTGCCAGAAGTGGAAGCGGGAGTATCGGCACAGATACGCAGTATTTT
CARSGSGSIGTDTQYF
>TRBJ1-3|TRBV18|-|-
TGTGCCAGCTCACCAATAATTGGACTCCACTCTGGAAACACCATATATTTT
CASSPIIGLHSGNTIYF
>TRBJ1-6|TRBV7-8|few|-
TGTGCCAGCAGCTTAGCGGGGAGTTCACCCCTCCACTTT
CASSLAGSSPLHF
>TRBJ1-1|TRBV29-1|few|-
TGCAGCGCCGGGGCGGGGGTAAACACTGAAGCTTTCTTT
CSAGAGVNTEAFF
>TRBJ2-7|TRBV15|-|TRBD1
TGTGCCACCAGCAGAGGAAGACAGGGGCCCGCGGGCGAGCAGTACTTC
CATSRGRQGPAGEQYF
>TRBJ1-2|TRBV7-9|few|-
TGTGCCAGCAGCTTGCCGGCGGAAAACTATGGCTACACCTTC
CASSLPAENYGYTF
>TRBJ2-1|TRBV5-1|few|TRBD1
TGCGCCAGCAGCTTGTTTACAGGGGACAATGAGCAGTTCTTC
CASSLFTGDNEQFF
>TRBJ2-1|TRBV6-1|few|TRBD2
TGTGCCAGCGGGAAGAGGAAAACGGGACTAGAGGATATCAATGAGCAGTTCTTC
CASGKRKTGLEDINEQFF
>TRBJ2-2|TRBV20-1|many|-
TGCAGTGCCCCCGTTCCGAACACCGGGGAGCTGTTTTTT
CSAPVPNTGELFF
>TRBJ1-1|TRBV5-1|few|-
TGCGCCAGCAGCCGAGGAACCGAGGGGACTGAAGCTTTCTTT
CASSRGTEGTEAFF
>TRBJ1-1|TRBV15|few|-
TGTGCCACCGAGGAAGGAGGCTCGGAGAACACTGAAGCTTTCTTT
CATEEGGSENTEAFF
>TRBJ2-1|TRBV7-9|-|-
TGTGCCAGCAGCAACCGGGACATCTCCTACAATGAGCAGTTCTTC
CASSNRDISYNEQFF
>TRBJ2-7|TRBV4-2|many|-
TGTGCCAGCAGCCTACCAACCGGTGGGAGCTCCTACGAGCAGTACTTC
CASSLPTGGSSYEQYF
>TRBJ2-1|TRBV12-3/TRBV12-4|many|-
TGTGCCAGCTTACCCGGGTTCTACAATGAGCAGTTCTTC
CASLPGFYNEQFF
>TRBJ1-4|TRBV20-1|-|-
TGCAGTGCTAGAGATTCCACAGGTTCTGGAAAACTGTTTTTT
CSARDSTGSGKLFF
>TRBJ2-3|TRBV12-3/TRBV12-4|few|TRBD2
TGTGCCAGCAGTTTAGATTTGCGGGGGAGCACAGATACGCAGTATTTT
CASSLDLRGSTDTQYF
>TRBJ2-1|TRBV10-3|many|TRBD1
TGTGCCATCAGTCAGGGGGCGGATAATGAGCAGTTCTTC
CAISQGADNEQFF
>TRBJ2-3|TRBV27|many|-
TGTGCCAGCAGTTTACGTCTGGGGGGAGTGGGCACAGATACGCAGTATTTT
CASSLRLGGVGTDTQYF
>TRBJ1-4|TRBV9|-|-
TGTGCCAGCAGCGTAGGGGTCTACGATGAAAAACTGTTTTTT
CASSVGVYDEKLFF
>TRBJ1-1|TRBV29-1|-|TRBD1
TGCAGCGTCCCCGGGACAGGGTTGACTGAAGCTTTCTTT
CSVPGTGLTEAFF
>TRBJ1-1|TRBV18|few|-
TGTGCCAGCTCCCTCAGCGGGGATCACACTGAAGCTTTCTTT
CASSLSGDHTEAFF